These 14 T cell receptor beta chains came from one sample sequenced in a study of blood T cell repertoires in COVID-19. Sequencing used immunoSEQ multiplex PCR; TCRdb keeps in-frame clones, though not all of them. The top ten hold approximately 4% of the sample, which has roughly 250,000 clones, approximately 85% seen once. Sample: PBMCs or T cells enriched from blood (not recorded which). All receptors derive from a young woman who had recovered from COVID-19.

This CDR3 reads CASSSSSGSTDTQYF. DNA of the CDR3: TGTGCCAGCAGCTCATCTAGCGGGAGCACAGATACGCAGTATTTT. The rearrangement links TRBV7-3 to TRBJ2-3; 8 nucleotides line up with TRBD2. The CDR3 length is 15 residues. The V and J ends lost 4 bases and 0 bases, in that order; junction bases with no gene match: 3. Germline loops: CDR1 SGHTA, CDR2 FQGTGA.

The table lists this clone with a few counts. The CDR3 DNA follows: TGTGCCAGCTCACCCCGGGACAGGGAATGGTATGGCTACACCTTC. This encodes CASSPRDREWYGYTF. The J gene is TRBJ1-2, the V gene TRBV18; 9 nucleotides align to TRBD1. The CDR3 is made up of 15 amino acids. V shed 3 bases and J 5 bases; nucleotides not matched to a gene: 7. Germline V gene lookup returns CDR1 KGHSH and CDR2 LQKENI.

Only one count was recorded for this clone. The V and J genes are TRBV6-5 and TRBJ2-2, with 9 bases fitting TRBD2. Germline CDR1 MNHEY, CDR2 SVGAGI. The CDR3 is made up of 15 amino acids. V was pared by 6 bases and J by 1 base, with 3 bases of the junction left unmatched. This CDR3 is CASSSTSGNTGELFF. The CDR3 DNA sequence: TGTGCCAGCAGCTCGACTAGCGGGAACACCGGGGAGCTGTTTTTT.

The V call is TRBV3-1 (or the pseudogene TRBV3-2), the J call TRBJ1-3; D unresolved. CDR1 is LGHDT, CDR2 YNNKEL, per germline (reference sequence). This CDR3 is built from 16 residues. V shed 4 bases and J shed 0 bases, with 13 bases lying between them. CDR3 in amino acids: CASSPSGSFSGNTIYF. For the CDR3, the DNA is TGTGCCAGCAGCCCCAGCGGGTCCTTCTCTGGAAACACCATATATTTT.

The chain links TRBV18 to TRBJ1-2, with D unresolved. V lost 5 bases and J 3 bases, leaving 16 bases between the germline ends. The CDR3 consists of 15 residues. CDR1 and CDR2 from the germline V gene are KGHSH and LQKENI. CDR3 region: CASSAVQGEYYGYTF. CDR3 coding DNA: TGTGCCAGCTCAGCGGTACAAGGTGAATACTATGGCTACACCTTC.

V usage is TRBV6-5 and J usage is TRBJ1-2; D is perhaps TRBD1 (6 bases). CDR3 size: 14 residues. V was pared by 2 bases and J by 6 bases, with 13 bases between. Per the germline V gene, CDR1 is MNHEY and CDR2 is SVGAGI. The CDR3 here is CASSYGQGIHGYTF. CDR3 coding DNA: TGTGCCAGCAGTTACGGTCAGGGGATCCATGGCTACACCTTC.

This chain connects TRBV19 to TRBJ1-1, with 8 bases fitting TRBD1. CDR1 LNHDA and CDR2 SQIVND come from the germline V gene (reference sequence). V trimming: 2 bases; J trimming: 6 bases; junction bases outside the gene matches: 8. The CDR3 spans 15 residues. This chain's CDR3 is CASSILDRDNPEAFF. CDR3 in DNA: TGTGCCAGTAGTATACTGGACAGGGATAATCCTGAAGCTTTCTTT.

V is TRBV6-5 and J is TRBJ1-5; no definite D call. The CDR3 loop spans 13 amino acids. Trimming shortened V by 7 bases and J by 6 bases, and 13 bases separated the two germline ends. CDR1 is MNHEY and CDR2 is SVGAGI in the germline V gene. CDR3 amino acids: CASMSQERQPQHF. The CDR3 region has the DNA TGTGCCAGCATGTCCCAGGAACGTCAGCCCCAGCATTTT.

This chain connects TRBV7-2 to TRBJ2-1, with no clear D. The length of the CDR3 is 11 residues. CDR1 is SGHTA, CDR2 FQGNSA, per germline. Trimming left V 6 bases short and J 5 bases short, with 5 bases between. The DNA of the CDR3 is TGTGCCAGCAGTCTCGACAATGAGCAGTTCTTC. The encoded protein is CASSLDNEQFF. The full variable domain, with the rest looked up from reference TRBV7-2 and TRBJ2-1, is GAGVSQSPSNKVTEKGKDVELRCDPISGHTALYWYRQSLGQGLEFLIYFQGNSAPDKSGLPSDRFSAERTGGSVSTLTIQRTQQEDSAVYLCASSLDNEQFFGPGTRLTVL.

The chain employs TRBV11-3 and TRBJ1-1; 8 bases match TRBD1. The CDR3 covers 12 residues. V was clipped by 5 bases and J by 6 bases; unmatched bases: 2. Per germline, CDR1 SGHNT and CDR2 YENEEA. The CDR3, as DNA: TGTGCCAGCAGCCAGGGGGCTGCTGAAGCTTTCTTT. Encoded protein: CASSQGAAEAFF.

The chain links TRBV28 to TRBJ2-3; maybe TRBD1 (5 bases). The CDR3 is made up of 14 amino acids. Germline CDR1 reads MDHEN; CDR2 reads SYDVKM. The germline V and J ends were trimmed by 3 bases and 3 bases, with 10 bases remaining between them. The CDR3 region has the DNA TGTGCCAGCAGTTTCACAGGTGTGACAGATACGCAGTATTTT. It specifies CASSFTGVTDTQYF.

V usage is TRBV3-1 (or the pseudogene TRBV3-2) and J usage is TRBJ2-2; TRBD2 matches at 9 bases. Per germline, CDR1 LGHDT and CDR2 YNNKEL (reference sequence). V shed 4 bases and J 3 bases; nucleotides not matched to a gene: 12. The CDR3 is made up of 18 amino acids. The CDR3: CASSRYEAGGPDTGELFF. The CDR3 nucleotides read TGTGCCAGCAGCCGCTACGAGGCGGGAGGGCCCGACACCGGGGAGCTGTTTTTT.

This chain links TRBV2 with TRBJ1-2; no firm D call. Looked up from germline, CDR1 is SNHLY and CDR2 is FYNNEI. CDR3 length: 11 residues. V was clipped by 6 bases and J by 7 bases, with 9 bases between them. CDR3 protein: CASRAGVGYTF. CDR3 DNA sequence: TGTGCCAGCAGGGCAGGTGTTGGCTACACCTTC.

The V call is TRBV6-5, the J call TRBJ1-3; TRBD1 might be the D (5 bases). CDR3 length equals 16 residues. Trimming removed 0 bases at V and 0 bases at J, with 9 bases between. Germline CDR1 and CDR2: MNHEY and SVGAGI. This CDR3 reads CASSYSRQLSGNTIYF. In DNA, the CDR3 is TGTGCCAGCAGTTACTCGCGACAGCTCTCTGGAAACACCATATATTTT.